This paragraph covers one T cell receptor (beta chain) sequence. Its antigen is not yet known. The record has no base qualities; no much larger clone is one base away. CDR1 and CDR2, per the germline V gene (reference sequence), are SEHNR and FQNEAQ. The CDR3 runs 16 residues from the cysteine to the phenylalanine. Only the CDR3 DNA stays, 48 bases, in frame from base 1. The V end loses 6 bases and the J end loses 0 bases, and a stretch of 14 bases separates them. This record comes from a study of brain T cells in children with intractable seizures (dated by TCRdb to the early 2020s). At the level of the whole study: Resected brain tissue from about 50 pediatric epilepsy surgery cases was initially screened for immune gene transcripts with a NanoString immunology panel. Of the roughly 12 selected surgery cases, pre-surgery blood was also sequenced for eight, so four had brain tissue only. The research as a whole found: Viral specificity was inferred solely from CDR3 sequence similarity, and the HCMV serostatus of the patients was not known. Because pre- and post-surgery blood were sequenced to different depths, clones absent from the pre-surgery sample may reflect undersampling.

The immunoSEQ assay was used to generate TCR beta chain sequences from genomic DNA. Under the source paper's analysis protocol: Any CDR3 sequence that did not begin with the conserved framework cysteine at position 104 was removed by hand. To get clonality, the normalized Shannon's Diversity Index was subtracted from one, giving values from 0 (maximal diversity) to 1 (oligoclonal). To check whether a given CDR3 had different frequencies in two samples, for example brain versus blood, chi-squared comparison-of-proportions tests were used. Public clonotypes were identified by searching immuneACCESS, and similarity to known antiviral clonotypes was assessed with the VDJdb browser. Imported from immuneACCESS, the table was reduced by TCRdb to in-frame sequences with V and J called. These copies leave out some clones; in studies compared against another copy, an unresolved V gene accounts for under half, and the cause of the remainder is not known. That table supplies the V and J calls and clone size; D and trimming were determined from the DNA. The sample yields about 320,000 clones; over 85% were counted once. The ten biggest clones cover 4.5% to 7% of the sample.

In the paper's terms, the time point label means: blood from clinic visit 5 months post-surgery; TSC patient then seizure free. The surgery cases that showed the highest brain T cell transcript signatures were chosen for TCR beta chain sequencing of brain tissue, and of blood when it was available. Prior to surgery, the patients had been treated with at least one anti-epileptic drug. TCR-sequenced patients were children with drug-resistant epilepsy due to tuberous sclerosis complex, focal cortical dysplasia, Rasmussen encephalitis or hemimegalencephaly. The Monarch genomic DNA purification kit was used to extract bulk genomic DNA from unsorted brain tissue and whole blood.

The sequence derives from a boy younger than two with tuberous sclerosis and intractable seizures. The receptor chain draws on TRBV7-9 and TRBJ1-4; TRBD1 could be the D gene, as 6 bases match. The sequencing here drew on peripheral blood, taken 4 to 5 months after surgery. The sequenced DNA: TGTGCCAGCAGTCGAGGGGACACAGCAACTAATGAAAAACTGTTTTTT. Its coded protein is CASSRGDTATNEKLFF.